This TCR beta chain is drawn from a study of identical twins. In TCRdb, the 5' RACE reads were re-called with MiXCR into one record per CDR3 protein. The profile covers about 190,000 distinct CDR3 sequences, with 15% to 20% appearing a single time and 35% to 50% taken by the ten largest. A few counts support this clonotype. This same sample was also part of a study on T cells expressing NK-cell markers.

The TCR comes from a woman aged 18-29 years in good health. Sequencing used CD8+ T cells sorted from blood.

The CDR3 protein is CASSDSSRGRNYGYTF. CDR3 sequence (DNA): TGTGCCAGCAGTGACTCGTCTAGGGGGCGCAACTATGGCTACACCTTC. The rearrangement uses TRBV6-4 and TRBJ1-2; TRBD1 aligns across 7 bases. Per the germline V gene, CDR1 is MRHNA and CDR2 is SNTAGT. The CDR3 has 16 amino acids. V was clipped by 0 bases and J by 2 bases; unmatched bases: 6.